This T cell receptor beta chain was observed in a study of cytomegalovirus exposure and HLA in healthy donors. For the study at large: Most genotyped donors, approximately 81% of about 430, had Caucasian-associated genetic ancestry.

Study-level findings and limits: According to an earlier analysis, most TCR beta V segments yielded productive rearrangements about 90% or about 30% of the time. A later analysis reportedly identified an Asian-associated ancestry cluster as carrying fewer N-insertions than the approximately 640-donor mean. A missense variant in DCLRE1C was later tied to TCR beta V- and J-gene trimming.

This clone came up a few times. Its antigen is not identified. Vbeta (60) and Jbeta (13) primers were used in the PCR. TCRdb's copy holds only in-frame clones and misses some; the assay was immunoSEQ multiplex PCR. The sample includes over 80,000 clones, 78% of them seen just once. Sequenced sample: PBMCs. This TCR came from a woman aged 40 to 50 in good health and CMV-seronegative.

CDR3 DNA: TGCAGCGCATGGGACAGGGGAGGGGTGGAGACCCAGTACTTC. This translates into CSAWDRGGVETQYF. This chain joins TRBV29-1 and TRBJ2-5, with 10 positions matching TRBD1. The CDR3 is 14 amino acids. Germline CDR1 is SQVTM and CDR2 is ANQGSEA. Trimming removed 7 bases from V and 5 bases from J; junction bases left unmatched: 10.